The 5 T cell receptor beta chains below were found in one sample sequenced in a study of identical twins. TCRdb processed the 5' RACE reads anew with MiXCR; each CDR3 protein has one entry. The sample includes some 730,000 distinct CDR3 sequences, over 15% of them seen just once. In addition, the sample was reused for a study of T cells expressing NK-cell markers.

The sequencing sample was made of PBMCs. The source is a woman aged 18-30 years in good health.

This clonotype was seen many times. The V gene is TRBV6-5, the J gene TRBJ1-1; D is undetermined. Germline V CDR1 and CDR2: MNHEY, SVGAGI. The V and J ends lost 2 bases and 3 bases respectively, with 10 bases between them. The CDR3 consists of 14 residues. This CDR3 reads CASSYTYKDTEAFF. As DNA, the CDR3 is TGTGCCAGCAGTTACACCTACAAGGACACTGAAGCTTTCTTT.

The table lists this clonotype with a few counts. The chain couples TRBV6-2 or TRBV6-3 to TRBJ2-7; D is unresolved. Germline-derived CDR1 and CDR2 are MNHEY and SVGEGT. The V end lost 2 bases, the J end lost 6 bases, and 11 bases lay between the germline ends. The CDR3 sequence is 13 residues long. CDR3 protein: CASSYRVSTEQYF. CDR3 in DNA: TGTGCCAGCAGTTACAGGGTTTCAACCGAGCAGTACTTC.

The genes are TRBV27 and TRBJ1-6; D is undetermined. Germline-derived CDR1 and CDR2 are MNHEY and SMNVEV (reference sequence). The CDR3 is 12 amino acids. The ends were cut back, 7 bases at V and 6 bases at J, with 7 bases in the middle. The DNA for the CDR3 is TGTGCCAGCACCTCCGGTAATTCACCCCTCCACTTT. Protein: CASTSGNSPLHF.

This clonotype was found a few times. This sequence joins TRBV5-1 and TRBJ2-5; D remains ambiguous. Germline CDR1 reads SGHRS; CDR2 reads YFSETQ. This CDR3 region has 13 residues. Trimming removed 6 bases from V and 1 base from J, with 10 bases in between. The CDR3 region has the DNA TGCGCCAGCACCCTGAGCCCCCAAGAGACCCAGTACTTC. It codes for CASTLSPQETQYF.

This clonotype was seen at least ten times. The V gene is TRBV20-1, the J gene TRBJ2-7, with a weak D call TRBD2 (5 bases). Germline V CDR1 and CDR2: DFQATT, SNEGSKA (reference sequence). V dropped 0 bases and J dropped 1 base, with 16 bases sitting between them. This CDR3 has 16 residues. CDR3: CSARDLAMPKSYEQYF. The CDR3 DNA reads as TGCAGTGCTAGAGACCTAGCCATGCCTAAATCCTACGAGCAGTACTTC.